Shown below are 17 T cell receptor beta chains from a single sample sequenced in a study of vaccination effects on CD4 cells after COVID-19. Antigen-specific CD4+ T cells were expanded with viral peptide pools in the ViraFEST assay before sequencing. Culturing for ten to eleven days preceded CD4+ T cell isolation. As their vaccination, participants received two doses of either BNT162b2 or mRNA-1273. This table comes from immunoSEQ multiplex PCR, and its TCRdb copy is limited to in-frame clones, with some not included. Of 15,000 to 20,000 clones listed, about 70% are singletons. These receptors' antigens are unknown. The material was CD4+ T cells from PBMCs cultured with HCoV-NL63 spike peptides, obtained after COVID-19 vaccination. Receptors originate from a human donor who received a COVID-19 vaccine.

The chain recombines TRBV5-4 with TRBJ1-1; perhaps TRBD1 as D (5 bases). Trimming cost V 2 bases and J 4 bases, with 6 bases left between them. The CDR3 has 12 residues. Germline assignment: CDR1 SGHNT and CDR2 YYREEE (reference sequence). This CDR3 reads CASSFDSTEAFF. CDR3 nucleotide sequence: TGTGCCAGCAGCTTTGACAGCACTGAAGCTTTCTTT.

Turning to this clone: One junction end does not reproduce the germline sequence, and a read error may be involved. V gene TRBV5-5 combines with J gene TRBJ2-1, with TRBD2 as a possible D gene (5 bases). The CDR3 covers 13 residues. Per germline, CDR1 SGHKS and CDR2 YYEKEE (reference sequence). DNA of the CDR3: TGTGCCAGCAGGTTGGACTTCGTGAATGAGCAGTTCTTC. This gives the protein CASRLDFVNEQFF.

This sequence joins TRBV19 and TRBJ2-3; D might be TRBD2 (6 bases). Germline CDR1 LNHDA, CDR2 SQIVND (reference sequence). This CDR3 contains 15 residues. With 5 bases removed from V and 0 bases from J, the gap between germline ends came to 12 bases. CDR3 DNA sequence: TGTGCCAGTAGTCGGGACTCCCTAAGCACAGATACGCAGTATTTT. It translates to CASSRDSLSTDTQYF. The full variable domain, completed using reference TRBV19 and TRBJ2-3, is DGGITQSPKYLFRKEGQNVTLSCEQNLNHDAMYWYRQDPGQGLRLIYYSQIVNDFQKGDIAEGYSVSREKKESFPLTVTSAQKNPTAFYLCASSRDSLSTDTQYFGPGTRLTVL.

This clone came up once. V is TRBV5-8 and J is TRBJ2-7; no clear D gene. The CDR3 has 15 residues. The ends were cut back, 5 bases at V and 0 bases at J, with 15 bases in the middle. Germline V gene data show CDR1 as SGHTS and CDR2 as YDEGEE. CDR3: CASRGKTWLSYEQYF. Here the CDR3 DNA reads TGTGCCAGCAGGGGGAAAACGTGGCTCTCCTACGAGCAGTACTTC.

This clone was detected a few times. This chain joins TRBV6-5 and TRBJ1-5; D unclear. The germline V and J ends were trimmed by 7 bases and 11 bases, with 12 bases remaining between them. The CDR3 runs 11 residues. The germline CDR1 and CDR2 sequences are MNHEY and SVGAGI. CDR3 sequence: CASTDGWAQHF. The CDR3 region has the DNA TGTGCCAGCACAGACGGGTGGGCCCAGCATTTT.

The chain carries TRBV6-2 or TRBV6-3 and TRBJ2-3; TRBD2 matches at 11 bases. V lost 2 bases to trimming and J lost 1 base; unmatched junction nucleotides: 5. This CDR3 is built from 17 residues. The germline CDR1 and CDR2 sequences are MNHEY and SVGEGT. CDR3 protein: CASSYIPSGGRTDTQYF. In nucleotides, the CDR3 is TGTGCCAGCAGTTACATCCCTAGCGGGGGGCGCACAGATACGCAGTATTTT.

The chain links TRBV6-5 to TRBJ1-5, with 7 bases that match TRBD1. In germline, CDR1 is MNHEY, CDR2 SVGAGI. Trimming cost V 0 bases and J 6 bases; bases outside gene matches: 5. This CDR3 is 15 amino acids long. CDR3 DNA sequence: TGTGCCAGCAGTTACTCGAAACAGGGGTCTCAGCCCCAGCATTTT. Translating gives CASSYSKQGSQPQHF.

The sample holds one count of this clone. The V and J genes are TRBV28 and TRBJ2-7; no clear D gene. V dropped 4 bases and J dropped 2 bases, with 3 bases sitting between them. CDR1 is MDHEN and CDR2 is SYDVKM in the germline V gene. The CDR3 sequence is 11 residues long. The CDR3 loop reads CASSYTYEQYF. In DNA, the CDR3 is TGTGCCAGCAGTTACACCTACGAGCAGTACTTC.

The chain is built from TRBV4-1 and TRBJ1-4, with a tentative D call TRBD1 (6 bases). The CDR3 extends over 15 amino acids. V shed 0 bases and J shed 6 bases, with 11 bases lying between them. Germline lookup yields CDR1 MGHRA and CDR2 YSYEKL. The DNA for the CDR3 is TGCGCCAGCAGCCAAGAAGGGACAAATCATGAAAAACTGTTTTTT. Encoded protein: CASSQEGTNHEKLFF.

The CDR3 region has the DNA TGTGCCTGGGACAGGGGGATTTACACCTTC. It codes for CAWDRGIYTF. The V gene is TRBV30, the J gene TRBJ1-2; TRBD1 aligns across 9 bases. The V segment lost 5 bases and the J segment 11 bases; nucleotides outside the gene matches: 3. The CDR3 has 10 residues. Germline CDR1 and CDR2: GTSNPN and SVGIG (reference sequence).

The chain uses TRBV5-6 and TRBJ1-2; 10 bases line up with TRBD1. The germline CDR1 and CDR2 sequences are SGHDT and YYEEEE. J lost 5 bases, V lost 3 bases, and 7 bases had no gene match. CDR3 length: 15 amino acids. CDR3 in DNA: TGTGCCAGCAGCTCACTGACAGGGGGCGGGTATGGCTACACCTTC. Protein: CASSSLTGGGYGYTF.

J is TRBJ2-7 and V is TRBV5-1, with 10 bases matching TRBD2. CDR3 length: 18 residues. The germline V gene has CDR1 SGHRS and CDR2 YFSETQ. V lost 3 bases and J lost 2; bases outside the gene matches: 14. CDR3 in amino acids: CASSWGQATSGITYEQYF. CDR3 nucleotides: TGCGCCAGCAGCTGGGGACAGGCCACTAGCGGGATAACCTACGAGCAGTACTTC.

V is TRBV5-5 and J is TRBJ2-7; TRBD1 might be the D (6 bases). V was pared by 2 bases and J by 5 bases, with 14 bases between. The CDR3 has 14 amino acids. In germline, CDR1 is SGHKS, CDR2 YYEKEE (reference sequence). The CDR3 bases are TGTGCCAGCAGCTTTCGGCAGGGGCCCCACGAGCAGTACTTC. It specifies CASSFRQGPHEQYF. The complete variable domain, with remaining parts taken from reference TRBV5-5 and TRBJ2-7, reads DAGVTQSPTHLIKTRGQQVTLRCSPISGHKSVSWYQQVLGQGPQFIFQYYEKEERGRGNFPDRFSARQFPNYSSELNVNALLLGDSALYLCASSFRQGPHEQYFGPGTRLTVT.

The gene calls are TRBV7-8 and TRBJ1-2; tentatively, D is TRBD1 (6 bases). CDR1 and CDR2 from the germline V gene are SGHVS and FQNEAQ. This CDR3 is 15 amino acids long. V was pared by 4 bases and J by 6 bases, with 18 bases between. The CDR3 DNA is TGTGCCAGCAGCTCCAGGCTGACGGGGGCTCATGGCTACACCTTC. Its translation: CASSSRLTGAHGYTF.

V and J are TRBV5-1 and TRBJ2-2; the match to TRBD1 covers 9 bases. The CDR3 loop spans 19 amino acids. CDR1 and CDR2 from the germline V gene are SGHRS and YFSETQ. The V segment lost 4 bases and the J segment 5 bases; nucleotides outside the gene matches: 18. The CDR3 DNA reads as TGCGCCAGCAGCCCGACTCTAAGACAGGGGGTCTTTAAGACCGGGGAGCTGTTTTTT. Its protein product is CASSPTLRQGVFKTGELFF.

The chain employs TRBV3-1 (or the pseudogene TRBV3-2) and TRBJ1-2; no reliable D call. Germline V lookup: CDR1 LGHDT, CDR2 YNNKEL (reference sequence). This CDR3 is 16 amino acids long. Trimming took 0 bases from V and 9 from J, leaving 20 bases between them. CDR3 amino acids: CASSQDESSRTRRYTF. The DNA of the CDR3 is TGTGCCAGCAGCCAAGATGAGTCGAGCCGAACTCGTCGCTACACCTTC.

This clone came up a few times. The chain recombines TRBV7-2 with TRBJ1-2; TRBD1 matches 8 bases. The CDR3 spans 17 residues. Germline assignment: CDR1 SGHTA and CDR2 FQGNSA. V gave up 5 bases and J gave up 2 bases; unmatched junction bases: 13. Written as DNA, the CDR3 is TGTGCCAGCAGCGGCCCGACAGGGGCCCCACCAAACTATGGCTACACCTTC. As protein: CASSGPTGAPPNYGYTF.